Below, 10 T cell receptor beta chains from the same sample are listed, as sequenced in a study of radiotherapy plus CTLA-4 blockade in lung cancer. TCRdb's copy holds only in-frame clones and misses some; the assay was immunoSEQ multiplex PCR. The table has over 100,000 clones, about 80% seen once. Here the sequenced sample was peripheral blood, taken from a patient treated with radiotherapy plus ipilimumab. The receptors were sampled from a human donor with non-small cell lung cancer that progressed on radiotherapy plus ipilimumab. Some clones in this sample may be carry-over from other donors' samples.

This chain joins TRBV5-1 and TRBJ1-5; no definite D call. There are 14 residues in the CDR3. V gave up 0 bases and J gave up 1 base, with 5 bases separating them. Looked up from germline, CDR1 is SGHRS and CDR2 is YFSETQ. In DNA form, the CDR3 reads TGCGCCAGCAGCTTGGGGATAAGCAATCAGCCCCAGCATTTT. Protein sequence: CASSLGISNQPQHF. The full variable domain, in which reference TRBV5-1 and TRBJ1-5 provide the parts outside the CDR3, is KAGVTQTPRYLIKTRGQQVTLSCSPISGHRSVSWYQQTPGQGLQFLFEYFSETQRNKGNFPGRFSGRQFSNSRSEMNVSTLELGDSALYLCASSLGISNQPQHFGDGTRLSIL.

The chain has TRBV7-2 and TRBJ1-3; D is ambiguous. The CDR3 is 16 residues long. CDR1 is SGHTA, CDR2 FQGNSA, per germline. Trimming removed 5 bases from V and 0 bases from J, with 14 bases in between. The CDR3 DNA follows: TGTGCCAGCAGCCAGTATTCCGGGTACTCTGGAAACACCATATATTTT. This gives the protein CASSQYSGYSGNTIYF.

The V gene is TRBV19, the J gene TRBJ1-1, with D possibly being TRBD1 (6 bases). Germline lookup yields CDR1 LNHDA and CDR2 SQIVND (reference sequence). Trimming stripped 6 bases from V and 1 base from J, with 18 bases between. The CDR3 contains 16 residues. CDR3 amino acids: CASRDNWGAENTEAFF. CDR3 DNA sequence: TGTGCCAGTAGAGATAATTGGGGGGCCGAGAACACTGAAGCTTTCTTT.

CDR3 sequence: CASSPLTRGPHEQYF. CDR3 bases: TGTGCCAGCAGCCCTTTGACGCGGGGCCCCCACGAGCAGTACTTC. J is TRBJ2-7 and V is TRBV7-2; D perhaps matches TRBD2 (6 bases). Germline V gene lookup returns CDR1 SGHTA and CDR2 FQGNSA. V was trimmed by 5 bases and J by 5 bases, leaving 19 bases between them. This CDR3 region has 15 residues. Based on the CDR3 plus reference TRBV7-2 and TRBJ2-7, the full variable domain is GAGVSQSPSNKVTEKGKDVELRCDPISGHTALYWYRQSLGQGLEFLIYFQGNSAPDKSGLPSDRFSAERTGGSVSTLTIQRTQQEDSAVYLCASSPLTRGPHEQYFGPGTRLTVT.

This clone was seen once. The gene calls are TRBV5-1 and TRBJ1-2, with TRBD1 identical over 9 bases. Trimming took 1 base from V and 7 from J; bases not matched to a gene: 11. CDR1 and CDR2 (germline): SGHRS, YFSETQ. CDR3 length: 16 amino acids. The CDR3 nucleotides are TGCGCCAGCAGCTTGTTTTCCGGGACAGGGTACGGTGGCTACACCTTC. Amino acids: CASSLFSGTGYGGYTF.

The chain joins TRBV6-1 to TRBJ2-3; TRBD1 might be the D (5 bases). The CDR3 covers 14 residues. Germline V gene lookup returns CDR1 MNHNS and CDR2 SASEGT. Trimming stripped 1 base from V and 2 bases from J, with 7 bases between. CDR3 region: CASSEGTTTDTQYF. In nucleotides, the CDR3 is TGTGCCAGCAGTGAAGGGACAACCACAGATACGCAGTATTTT.

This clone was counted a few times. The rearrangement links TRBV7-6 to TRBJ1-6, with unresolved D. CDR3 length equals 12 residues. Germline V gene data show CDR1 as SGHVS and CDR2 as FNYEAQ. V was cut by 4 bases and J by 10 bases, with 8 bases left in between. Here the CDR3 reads CASSSFWSPLHF. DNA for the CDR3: TGTGCCAGCAGCTCGTTCTGGTCACCCCTCCACTTT. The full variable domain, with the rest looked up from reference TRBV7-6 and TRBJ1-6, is GAGVSQSPRYKVTKRGQDVALRCDPISGHVSLYWYRQALGQGPEFLTYFNYEAQQDKSGLPNDRFSAERPEGSISTLTIQRTEQRDSAMYRCASSSFWSPLHFGNGTRLTVT.

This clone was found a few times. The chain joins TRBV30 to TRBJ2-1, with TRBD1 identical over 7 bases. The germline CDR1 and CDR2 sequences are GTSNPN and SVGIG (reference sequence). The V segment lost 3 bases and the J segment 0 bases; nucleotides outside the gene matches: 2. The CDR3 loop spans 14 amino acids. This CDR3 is CAWSRDSSYNEQFF. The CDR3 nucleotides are TGTGCCTGGAGCCGGGACAGCTCCTACAATGAGCAGTTCTTC.

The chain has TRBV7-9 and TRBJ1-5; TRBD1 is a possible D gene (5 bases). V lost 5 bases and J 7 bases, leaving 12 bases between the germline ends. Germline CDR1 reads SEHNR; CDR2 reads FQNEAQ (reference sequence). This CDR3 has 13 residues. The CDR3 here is CASSGGEGQPQHF. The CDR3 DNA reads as TGTGCCAGCAGCGGGGGAGAGGGGCAGCCCCAGCATTTT.

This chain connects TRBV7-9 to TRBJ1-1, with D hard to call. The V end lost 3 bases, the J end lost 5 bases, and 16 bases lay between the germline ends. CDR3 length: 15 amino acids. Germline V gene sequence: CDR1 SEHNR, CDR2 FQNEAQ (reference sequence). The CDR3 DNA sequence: TGTGCCAGCAGCTTGCCAAAAACTCTGGGGACTGAAGCTTTCTTT. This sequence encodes CASSLPKTLGTEAFF.